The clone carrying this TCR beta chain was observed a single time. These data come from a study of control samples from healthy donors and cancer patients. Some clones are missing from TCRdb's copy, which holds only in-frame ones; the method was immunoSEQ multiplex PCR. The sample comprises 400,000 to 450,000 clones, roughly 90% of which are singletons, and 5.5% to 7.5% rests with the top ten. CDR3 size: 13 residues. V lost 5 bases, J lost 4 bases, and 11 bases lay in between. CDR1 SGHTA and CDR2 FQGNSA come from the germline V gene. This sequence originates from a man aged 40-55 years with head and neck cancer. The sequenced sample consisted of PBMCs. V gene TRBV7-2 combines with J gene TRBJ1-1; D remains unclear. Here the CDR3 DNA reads TGTGCCAGCAGCATCCGGGTGGGCACTGAAGCTTTCTTT. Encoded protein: CASSIRVGTEAFF.